What follows describes a single TCR beta chain. The CDR3 runs 12 residues. CDR1 is SQVTM, CDR2 ANQGSEA, per germline. With 7 bases removed from V and 3 bases from J, the gap between germline ends came to 13 bases. This sample is part of a study of immune evolution from preneoplasia to lung adenocarcinoma. Study overall: HLA loss of heterozygosity: 7% AIS, about 15% MIA, about 32% ADC, none AAH.

Here immunoSEQ multiplex PCR was the method, and the copy in TCRdb shows in-frame clones only, minus some. Among 9,000 to 9,500 clones listed, around 87% were seen once. Each case's diagnosis was confirmed by two pathologists on H&E. Sample: FFPE invasive lung adenocarcinoma tissue. The chain uses TRBV29-1 and TRBJ2-7; D is perhaps TRBD1 (6 bases). The receptor was isolated from a person aged 65-85 years with invasive lung adenocarcinoma. This chain's CDR3 is CSAGEGIYEQYF. DNA for the CDR3: TGCAGCGCAGGGGAAGGGATCTACGAGCAGTACTTC.